This T cell receptor (beta chain) comes out of a study of early T cells in non-severe SARS-CoV-2 infection. Study context: Sequencing input comprised bulk RNA from unsorted whole blood; chain pairing was not available.

One entry per CDR3 protein, called by TCRdb with MiXCR from the 5' RACE reads. Of about 61,000 distinct CDR3 sequences in the sample, roughly 10% were seen once. This CDR3 contains 14 residues. The germline V gene encodes CDR1 LGHDT and CDR2 YNNKEL (reference sequence). V lost 3 bases and J lost 8; bases outside the gene matches: 7. At least ten counts were recorded for this clonotype. V usage is TRBV3-1 and J usage is TRBJ2-7; TRBD1 agrees at 10 bases. The sample comprised whole blood. The source of this sequence is an adult who was a healthcare worker with PCR-confirmed SARS-CoV-2 infection or an uninfected control (not recorded which). CDR3 in amino acids: CASSHGTGAAKQYF. The CDR3 coding sequence is TGTGCCAGCAGCCACGGGACAGGGGCGGCGAAGCAGTACTTC.